This entry concerns a single TCR beta chain. This entry comes from a study of blood T cell repertoires in COVID-19. Study summary: COVID-19 samples, acute and convalescent, were from the United States, Italy and Spain. Sources were T cells, B-cell-depleted T cells, or PBMCs; the material itself was cDNA or gDNA.

The CDR3 has 19 amino acids. The junction had 9 bases not matched to a gene; V was cut back by 3 bases and J by 2 bases. Germline values: CDR1 MNHEY, CDR2 SMNVEV (reference sequence). In the original analysis: Amplified reference gene primers provided the basis for estimating nucleated cell counts. Some clones are missing from TCRdb's copy, which holds only in-frame ones; the method was immunoSEQ multiplex PCR. D and trimming were read from the DNA, whereas the V and J calls and clone size are those reported in that table. The sample consists of roughly 280,000 clones, approximately 82% of them appearing once.

Sequenced sample: peripheral blood. This chain uses TRBV27 with TRBJ2-3; 15 bases fit TRBD2. The clonotype comes from a man in his sixties who had recovered from COVID-19. The CDR3 nucleotides are TGTGCCAGCAGTTTTGCTGCTGGACTAGCGGGGGGGGCCACAGATACGCAGTATTTT. It translates to CASSFAAGLAGGATDTQYF.